Following are 23 T cell receptor beta chains from one sample sequenced in a study of cytomegalovirus exposure and HLA in healthy donors. Primers: 60 Vbeta forward and 13 Jbeta reverse. Sequencing was performed with immunoSEQ multiplex PCR; in TCRdb, only in-frame clones are kept and a portion is missing. Of over 150,000 clones listed, 75% are singletons. The sequencing input was PBMCs. The receptors originated from a male donor in good health and CMV-seronegative.

The rearrangement joins TRBV27 to TRBJ2-1, with TRBD2 identical over 8 bases. CDR3 length: 15 amino acids. V dropped 3 bases and J dropped 2; count of bases not matched to a gene: 3. Germline V gives CDR1 MNHEY, CDR2 SMNVEV (reference sequence). Written as DNA, the CDR3 is TGTGCCAGCAGTTTTAGCGGGATTACCTACAATGAGCAGTTCTTC. Protein sequence: CASSFSGITYNEQFF.

V gene TRBV30 combines with J gene TRBJ1-1; D ambiguous. The CDR3 is 13 amino acids. Germline CDR1 reads GTSNPN; CDR2 reads SVGIG (reference sequence). Trimming stripped 7 bases from V and 1 base from J, with 13 bases between. CDR3 DNA sequence: TGTGCCTACACCGCCCATGAGAACACTGAAGCTTTCTTT. It translates to CAYTAHENTEAFF.

This clone was picked up a small number of times. The chain joins TRBV4-2 to TRBJ1-2; D not certain. Trimming cost V 2 bases and J 0 bases, with 10 bases left between them. The CDR3 consists of 15 residues. Germline V lookup: CDR1 LGHNA, CDR2 YNFKEQ. CDR3 sequence reads: CASSQSAVANYGYTF. DNA of the CDR3: TGTGCCAGCAGCCAATCCGCGGTTGCTAACTATGGCTACACCTTC.

The chain combines TRBV28 with TRBJ1-5, with TRBD1 identical over 7 bases. The germline V gene has CDR1 MDHEN and CDR2 SYDVKM. The V and J ends lost 2 bases and 7 bases, in that order; junction bases with no gene match: 8. This CDR3 region has 15 residues. Written as DNA, the CDR3 is TGTGCCAGCAGTTTAAGGGGGCTCGTGTACCAGCCCCAGCATTTT. It yields the protein CASSLRGLVYQPQHF. Using reference TRBV28 and TRBJ1-5 for the parts outside the CDR3, the full variable domain is DVKVTQSSRYLVKRTGEKVFLECVQDMDHENMFWYRQDPGLGLRLIYFSYDVKMKEKGDIPEGYSVSREKKERFSLILESASTNQTSMYLCASSLRGLVYQPQHFGDGTRLSIL.

The chain couples TRBV27 to TRBJ2-5; 10 nucleotides agree with TRBD1. The CDR3 length is 18 residues. The V gene end was trimmed by 0 bases and the J gene end by 5 bases; junction bases not matched to a gene: 12. Germline CDR1 MNHEY, CDR2 SMNVEV (reference sequence). The CDR3 loop reads CASSLSGTGALLGETQYF. CDR3 DNA: TGTGCCAGCAGTTTATCGGGGACAGGGGCACTTTTGGGGGAGACCCAGTACTTC.

CDR3 nucleotide sequence: TGTGCCAGCAGTCCAAGACAAAGGTGGAACGAAAAACTGTTTTTT. As protein: CASSPRQRWNEKLFF. The chain has TRBV28 and TRBJ1-4; D is ambiguous. With 5 bases removed from V and 8 bases from J, the gap between germline ends came to 18 bases. This CDR3 comprises 15 residues. CDR1 and CDR2 from the germline V gene are MDHEN and SYDVKM.

The rearrangement joins TRBV14 to TRBJ2-5; D possibly corresponds to TRBD2 (5 bases). With 3 bases removed from V and 5 bases from J, the gap between germline ends came to 10 bases. Germline V gene data show CDR1 as SGHDN and CDR2 as FVKESK. This CDR3 has 13 residues. The CDR3 nucleotides are TGTGCCAGCAGCCAGGGTCGGACTGAGACCCAGTACTTC. Its protein product is CASSQGRTETQYF.

The chain recombines TRBV5-6 with TRBJ1-3, with D unresolved. The germline gives CDR1 SGHDT, CDR2 YYEEEE. Trimming pared 6 bases from V and 1 base from J, leaving 14 bases between. This CDR3 spans 15 amino acids. The CDR3 nucleotides read TGTGCCAGCACAAGGGAGGGTCTTTCTGGAAACACCATATATTTT. It encodes CASTREGLSGNTIYF.

The J gene is TRBJ1-5, the V gene TRBV30, with D perhaps TRBD1 (5 bases). CDR3 length: 16 residues. Germline CDR1 GTSNPN, CDR2 SVGIG (reference sequence). Trimming removed 1 base at V and 3 bases at J, with 16 bases between. CDR3 protein: CAWSAPATAINQPQHF. As DNA, the CDR3 is TGTGCCTGGAGTGCTCCAGCGACAGCTATCAATCAGCCCCAGCATTTT.

CDR3 nucleotides: TGTGCCAGCAGCAACGGACAGGGCTCACCCCTCCACTTT. This gives the protein CASSNGQGSPLHF. The chain joins TRBV5-6 to TRBJ1-6; 8 nucleotides agree with TRBD1. CDR1 is SGHDT and CDR2 is YYEEEE in the germline V gene. The length of the CDR3 is 13 residues. With V trimmed by 4 bases and J by 10 bases, 4 bases remained unmatched.

The chain is built from TRBV29-1 and TRBJ2-1, with no clear D. Germline CDR1 reads SQVTM; CDR2 reads ANQGSEA. V was cut by 4 bases and J by 2 bases, with 6 bases left in between. This CDR3 contains 12 residues. CDR3 coding DNA: TGCAGCGTTGTCAGGACCTACAATGAGCAGTTCTTC. It codes for CSVVRTYNEQFF.

On this clone itself: The identical CDR3 is also encoded by other nucleotide sequences in the sample. The CDR3 DNA follows: TGTGCCAGCAGCTACACTATGAACACTGAAGCTTTCTTT. Encoded protein: CASSYTMNTEAFF. V usage is TRBV7-2 and J usage is TRBJ1-1; D gene uncertain. The V end lost 4 bases, the J end lost 0 bases, and 6 bases lay between the germline ends. The CDR3 has 13 amino acids. Germline values: CDR1 SGHTA, CDR2 FQGNSA.

The chain carries TRBV28 and TRBJ1-5; no firm D call. Trimming shortened V by 8 bases and J by 1 base, and 12 bases separated the two germline ends. From germline, CDR1 is MDHEN and CDR2 SYDVKM. CDR3 length: 14 amino acids. The CDR3 sequence is CASSASGSNQPQHF. Here the CDR3 DNA reads TGTGCCAGCTCTGCTTCCGGGAGCAATCAGCCCCAGCATTTT.

This clone has a single count. The genes are TRBV15 and TRBJ2-7; TRBD1 matches at 8 bases. Germline V gene data show CDR1 as LNHNV and CDR2 as YYDKDF (reference sequence). The CDR3 spans 15 residues. With 0 bases clipped from V and 6 bases from J, the junction kept 7 bases outside the gene matches. The CDR3 region is CATSRDHPGGAEQYF. Here the CDR3 DNA reads TGTGCCACCAGCAGAGATCACCCAGGGGGCGCCGAGCAGTACTTC.

The chain recombines TRBV6-6 with TRBJ1-3; 7 bases align to TRBD1. Germline V gene sequence: CDR1 MNHNY, CDR2 SVGAGI (reference sequence). Trimming at V came to 10 bases and at J to 0 bases, leaving 3 bases not matched to a gene. The CDR3 runs to 13 residues. The CDR3 is CATRDSSGNTIYF. The CDR3 coding sequence is TGTGCCACTCGGGACAGCTCTGGAAACACCATATATTTT.

The chain recombines TRBV29-1 with TRBJ2-1, with 8 bases identical to TRBD1. This CDR3 has 13 residues. Germline V gene data show CDR1 as SQVTM and CDR2 as ANQGSEA. CDR3 loop: CSGGQVIANEQFF. The CDR3 bases are TGCAGTGGGGGACAGGTCATTGCCAATGAGCAGTTCTTC.

The chain is built from TRBV28 and TRBJ1-4, with a weak D call TRBD1 (6 bases). The CDR3 totals 15 residues. V was cut by 4 bases and J by 7 bases, with 16 bases left in between. Germline V gene sequence: CDR1 MDHEN, CDR2 SYDVKM. The CDR3 loop is CASSSAGASREKLFF. The DNA of the CDR3 is TGTGCCAGCAGTTCGGCGGGGGCTAGTCGTGAAAAACTGTTTTTT.

The rearrangement links TRBV28 to TRBJ2-3, with TRBD1 identical over 7 bases. The CDR3 is 18 residues long. V lost 5 bases and J lost 0; bases outside the gene matches: 14. Per the germline V gene, CDR1 is MDHEN and CDR2 is SYDVKM. CDR3: CASSPRWTGRTSTDTQYF. For the CDR3, the DNA is TGTGCCAGCAGTCCCCGATGGACAGGCCGAACTAGCACAGATACGCAGTATTTT.

This sequence joins TRBV5-1 and TRBJ1-5; 10 nucleotides align to TRBD1. Germline trimming cut 3 bases from V and 5 bases from J; bases unmatched to any gene: 8. This CDR3 region has 16 residues. Germline CDR1 and CDR2: SGHRS and YFSETQ. CDR3 in DNA: TGCGCCAGCAGCTCAACACCGGGACAGGGGCATCAGCCCCAGCATTTT. Amino acids: CASSSTPGQGHQPQHF.

V is TRBV7-4 and J is TRBJ1-5; the D gene is possibly TRBD1 (6 bases). Germline V gene lookup returns CDR1 SGHVT and CDR2 SQSDAQ. Trimming shortened V by 2 bases and J by 2 bases, and 19 bases separated the two germline ends. The CDR3 is 18 amino acids. The CDR3 loop reads CASSLTGQVYEGNQPQHF. CDR3 sequence (DNA): TGTGCCAGCAGCTTAACAGGGCAGGTATACGAGGGCAATCAGCCCCAGCATTTT. The full variable domain, its missing parts supplied by reference TRBV7-4 and TRBJ1-5, is GAGVSQSPRYKVAKRGRDVALRCDSISGHVTLYWYRQTLGQGSEVLTYSQSDAQRDKSGRPSGRFSAERPERSVSTLKIQRTEQGDSAVYLCASSLTGQVYEGNQPQHFGDGTRLSIL.

This chain links TRBV6-5 with TRBJ1-1, with 7 bases aligning to TRBD1. V trimming: 0 bases; J trimming: 11 bases; junction bases outside the gene matches: 6. The CDR3 is 13 amino acids. Germline CDR1 and CDR2: MNHEY and SVGAGI. The CDR3 is CASSYSGGRTAFF. The CDR3 DNA follows: TGTGCCAGCAGTTACTCAGGGGGCCGGACGGCTTTCTTT.

This clone was seen more than once but under ten times. This chain connects TRBV5-6 to TRBJ2-6; TRBD1 matches 7 bases. With 5 bases clipped from V and 1 base from J, the junction kept 9 bases outside the gene matches. Germline V gene lookup returns CDR1 SGHDT and CDR2 YYEEEE. The CDR3 covers 17 residues. The CDR3 sequence is CASRDRNRGSGANVLTF. Written as DNA, the CDR3 is TGTGCCAGCAGGGACCGGAACAGGGGTTCTGGGGCCAACGTCCTGACTTTC.

This chain links TRBV28 with TRBJ1-3; 9 nucleotides agree with TRBD1. V lost 1 base to trimming and J lost 4 bases; unmatched junction nucleotides: 5. The CDR3 runs 16 residues. Germline CDR1 reads MDHEN; CDR2 reads SYDVKM. The CDR3 protein is CASSLSGTGRGNTIYF. The CDR3, as DNA: TGTGCCAGCAGTTTATCCGGGACAGGGAGAGGAAACACCATATATTTT.